This TCR beta chain is drawn from a study of T cells in Graves' hyperthyroidism and ophthalmopathy. An absence of ophthalmopathy progression within 18 months meant stable Graves' hyperthyroidism. Diagnostic decisions used clinical symptoms, serum thyroxine and TRAb, thyroid ultrasound and orbital computed tomography. Amplification of TCR beta CDR3 regions used RNA as the template. The HTBI primer set served for first-round RT-PCR of the TCR CDR3. TCRdb itself ran the multiplex PCR reads through MiXCR, one entry per CDR3 protein. In the table there are 350,000 to 400,000 distinct CDR3 sequences, approximately 15% of which are singletons. Study-wide points: Peripheral blood also featured most of the thyroid clonotypes expanded above 0.001.

The length of the CDR3 is 14 residues. CDR1 and CDR2 (germline): SGDLS, YYNGEE. The V and J ends lost 4 bases and 7 bases respectively, with 17 bases between them. This clonotype was observed at least ten times. Its antigen is as yet unknown. The clonotype was recovered from a woman aged 30 to 39 with Graves' hyperthyroidism. This sequence joins TRBV9 and TRBJ1-1; D not resolved. The material sequenced was blood. Here the CDR3 DNA reads TGTGCCAGCAGCTCGGCGACCGGAGTCCATGAAGCTTTCTTT. Protein product: CASSSATGVHEAFF. Full variable domain (missing parts from reference TRBV9 and TRBJ1-1): DSGVTQTPKHLITATGQRVTLRCSPRSGDLSVYWYQQSLDQGLQFLIQYYNGEERAKGNILERFSAQQFPDLHSELNLSSLELGDSALYFCASSSATGVHEAFFGQGTRLTVV.